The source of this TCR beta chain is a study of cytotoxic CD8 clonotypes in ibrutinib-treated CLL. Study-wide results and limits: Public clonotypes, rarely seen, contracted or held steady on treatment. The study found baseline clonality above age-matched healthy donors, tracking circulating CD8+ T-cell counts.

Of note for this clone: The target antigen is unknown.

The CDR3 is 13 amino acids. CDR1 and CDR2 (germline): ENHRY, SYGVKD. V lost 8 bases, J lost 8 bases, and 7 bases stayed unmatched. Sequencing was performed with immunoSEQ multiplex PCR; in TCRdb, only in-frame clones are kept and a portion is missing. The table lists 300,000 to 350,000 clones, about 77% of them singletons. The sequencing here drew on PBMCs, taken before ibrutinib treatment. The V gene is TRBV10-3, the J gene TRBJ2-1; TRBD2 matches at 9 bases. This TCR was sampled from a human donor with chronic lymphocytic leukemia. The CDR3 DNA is TGTGCCATCGGAGAGCGGGAGGTGGATGAGCAGTTCTTC. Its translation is CAIGEREVDEQFF.